This T cell receptor (beta chain) was captured by sequencing in a study of blood T cells in healthy people across ages. With 3 bases removed from V and 3 bases from J, the gap between germline ends came to 12 bases. The CDR3 extends over 14 amino acids. Then a second PCR, running about 6 to 12 cycles, was carried out with a sample-barcoded 5' primer and a J-beta primer mix. TCRdb reprocessed the 5' RACE reads via MiXCR and lists one record per CDR3 protein. The sample contains more than 1,400,000 distinct CDR3 sequences, approximately 38% of which appear only once. The material sequenced was blood. The gene calls are TRBV12-3 or TRBV12-4 and TRBJ2-7; D is unclear. This sequence was found in a woman aged 18-29 years in good health. CDR3 amino acids: CASSFQAGFYEQYF. For the CDR3, the DNA is TGTGCCAGCAGTTTTCAGGCTGGGTTCTACGAGCAGTACTTC.